Listed here are 23 T cell receptor beta chains from one sample, sequenced in a study of blood T cell repertoires in COVID-19. TCRdb's table, derived via immunoSEQ multiplex PCR, lists solely in-frame clones and lacks some. The profile shows 150,000 to 200,000 clones, about four fifths of them singletons. Sample: peripheral blood. Receptor source: a man aged 70 or older who had recovered from COVID-19.

The chain links TRBV28 to TRBJ1-5; no reliable D call. V shed 1 base and J shed 4 bases, with 11 bases lying between them. The CDR3 runs to 15 residues. Germline V lookup: CDR1 MDHEN, CDR2 SYDVKM. CDR3 region: CASSLFRLINQPQHF. The DNA of the CDR3 is TGTGCCAGCAGTTTATTCAGGCTGATTAATCAGCCCCAGCATTTT.

V usage is TRBV11-2 and J usage is TRBJ1-5, with D unclear. V dropped 2 bases and J dropped 5 bases, with 7 bases sitting between them. CDR1 is SGHAT and CDR2 is FQNNGV in the germline V gene. The CDR3 contains 13 residues. The CDR3 region is CASSLTADQPQHF. In nucleotides, the CDR3 is TGTGCCAGCAGCTTAACAGCAGATCAGCCCCAGCATTTT.

The rearrangement joins TRBV19 to TRBJ1-4; 8 bases fit TRBD1. CDR3 size: 16 residues. CDR1 is LNHDA, CDR2 SQIVND, per germline (reference sequence). The trim removed 3 bases at V and 4 bases at J, leaving 7 bases unmatched. The CDR3 DNA reads TGTGCCAGTAGTATTTCCCCCGGACAGGGTAATGAAAAACTGTTTTTT. Amino acids: CASSISPGQGNEKLFF.

The chain carries TRBV4-1 and TRBJ2-3; 9 bases fit TRBD2. With V trimmed by 8 bases and J by 4 bases, 7 bases remained unmatched. Germline assignment: CDR1 MGHRA and CDR2 YSYEKL. The length of the CDR3 is 14 residues. Written as DNA, the CDR3 is TGCGCCAGCGGGCCAGCGGGAGGACCAGATACGCAGTATTTT. Translating it yields CASGPAGGPDTQYF.

The V and J genes are TRBV10-3 and TRBJ2-7; 14 bases are a match to TRBD2. The CDR3 contains 16 residues. From germline, CDR1 is ENHRY and CDR2 SYGVKD. Unmatched junction bases numbered 4, after V lost 2 bases and J lost 4 bases. In DNA form, the CDR3 reads TGTGCCATCAGTGAGGGACTAGCGGGAGGATTTTACGAGCAGTACTTC. It encodes CAISEGLAGGFYEQYF.

The J gene is TRBJ1-3, the V gene TRBV9; 9 bases are a match to TRBD1. Germline-derived CDR1 and CDR2 are SGDLS and YYNGEE. V lost 1 base, J lost 0 bases, and 5 bases stayed unmatched. The CDR3 totals 17 residues. CDR3 DNA: TGTGCCAGCAGCGTACGGGACAGGGCGTTCTCTGGAAACACCATATATTTT. Its translation is CASSVRDRAFSGNTIYF.

This clone was seen a handful of times. The V gene is TRBV5-4, the J gene TRBJ2-5; D is perhaps TRBD2 (6 bases). The CDR3 is made up of 14 amino acids. Trimming pared 0 bases from V and 5 bases from J, leaving 11 bases between. The germline V gene has CDR1 SGHNT and CDR2 YYREEE (reference sequence). The CDR3 is CASSLAGGRETQYF. In DNA, the CDR3 is TGTGCCAGCAGCTTGGCCGGGGGTCGGGAGACCCAGTACTTC.

The chain is built from TRBV5-1 and TRBJ2-2; weak D call: TRBD2 (6 bases). Germline V gives CDR1 SGHRS, CDR2 YFSETQ. CDR3 length equals 15 residues. V lost 1 base, J lost 7 bases, and 14 bases lay in between. CDR3 coding DNA: TGCGCCAGCAGCTTGTTCCGGGAGAAAGGCGGGGAGCTGTTTTTT. Its translation is CASSLFREKGGELFF.

This sequence joins TRBV5-5 and TRBJ1-5; D ambiguous. The CDR3 loop spans 14 amino acids. The germline V gene has CDR1 SGHKS and CDR2 YYEKEE (reference sequence). V lost 4 bases to trimming and J lost 4 bases, with 12 bases between them. CDR3 in amino acids: CASSLASGNQPQHF. The DNA of the CDR3 is TGTGCCAGCAGCCTGGCATCCGGGAATCAGCCCCAGCATTTT.

J is TRBJ2-7 and V is TRBV7-2; 7 bases align to TRBD2. J lost 4 bases, V lost 6 bases, and 3 bases had no gene match. Germline V CDR1 and CDR2: SGHTA, FQGNSA. This CDR3 spans 12 amino acids. The CDR3 coding sequence is TGTGCCAGCAGGGTGGGAGGGTACGAGCAGTACTTC. It specifies CASRVGGYEQYF.

This chain connects TRBV4-3 to TRBJ1-2; unclear D gene. The V gene lost 0 bases and the J gene lost 4 bases, with 15 bases spanning the gap. Germline-derived CDR1 and CDR2 are LGHNA and YSLEER. The CDR3 is 16 amino acids. The CDR3 loop reads CASSQDRRVGSYGYTF. The DNA of the CDR3 is TGCGCCAGCAGCCAAGATAGGAGGGTAGGCAGCTATGGCTACACCTTC.

The gene calls are TRBV21-1 and TRBJ1-5. TRBV21-1 is a pseudogene. The CDR3 length is 17 residues. DNA of the CDR3: TGTGCCAGCAGCAAACGTAAGGGGGGGGAGAGCAATCAGCCCCAGCATTTT. Residues: CASSKRKGGESNQPQHF.

The chain is built from TRBV18 and TRBJ2-7; 7 bases match TRBD2. Trimming cost V 8 bases and J 4 bases; bases outside gene matches: 11. The germline gives CDR1 KGHSH, CDR2 LQKENI. This CDR3 contains 14 residues. CDR3 sequence (DNA): TGTGCCAGCCATGACGCGGGAGTGAGGTACGAGCAGTACTTC. Translated, it gives CASHDAGVRYEQYF.

The V call is TRBV27, the J call TRBJ1-1; D is possibly TRBD1 (5 bases). From germline, CDR1 is MNHEY and CDR2 SMNVEV (reference sequence). CDR3 length: 13 residues. The V gene lost 1 base and the J gene lost 4 bases, with 7 bases spanning the gap. The CDR3 is CASSLFGGTEAFF. In DNA form, the CDR3 reads TGTGCCAGCAGTTTATTCGGGGGCACTGAAGCTTTCTTT.

A few counts support this clone. The chain employs TRBV19 and TRBJ1-5, with 7 nucleotides matching TRBD1. The trim removed 5 bases at V and 0 bases at J, leaving 4 bases unmatched. CDR1 is LNHDA, CDR2 SQIVND, per germline (reference sequence). The CDR3 sequence is 15 residues long. CDR3 sequence: CASSGQEYSNQPQHF. CDR3 coding DNA: TGTGCCAGTAGTGGACAGGAGTATAGCAATCAGCCCCAGCATTTT.

This rearrangement joins TRBV7-2 to TRBJ2-1; D ambiguous. Trimming removed 3 bases at V and 4 bases at J, with 16 bases between. This CDR3 contains 16 residues. Per germline, CDR1 SGHTA and CDR2 FQGNSA. CDR3: CASSFLAPIFYNEQFF. In DNA form, the CDR3 reads TGTGCCAGCAGCTTTTTAGCCCCCATTTTTTACAATGAGCAGTTCTTC. Full variable domain (remainder filled in from reference TRBV7-2 and TRBJ2-1): GAGVSQSPSNKVTEKGKDVELRCDPISGHTALYWYRQSLGQGLEFLIYFQGNSAPDKSGLPSDRFSAERTGGSVSTLTIQRTQQEDSAVYLCASSFLAPIFYNEQFFGPGTRLTVL.

V and J are TRBV6-2 or TRBV6-3 and TRBJ1-1; possible D gene TRBD1, 5 bases. V was clipped by 5 bases and J by 1 base, with 11 bases between them. Germline V gene data show CDR1 as MNHEY and CDR2 as SVGEGT. The CDR3 totals 14 residues. The CDR3: CASSTTGQNTEAFF. DNA of the CDR3: TGTGCCAGCAGTACAACAGGACAGAACACTGAAGCTTTCTTT.

The table lists this clone with a few counts. The chain joins TRBV18 to TRBJ2-2, with 14 bases fitting TRBD2. This CDR3 contains 16 residues. V trimming: 3 bases; J trimming: 5 bases; junction bases outside the gene matches: 2. The germline CDR1 and CDR2 sequences are KGHSH and LQKENI. CDR3 in DNA: TGTGCCAGCTCACCGGGACTAGCGGGAGTTACCGGGGAGCTGTTTTTT. Protein sequence: CASSPGLAGVTGELFF.

The chain recombines TRBV2 with TRBJ2-7; 7 nucleotides line up with TRBD1. Losses at the gene ends were 7 bases for V and 0 bases for J; bases not matched to a gene: 9. This CDR3 has 15 amino acids. Germline V lookup: CDR1 SNHLY, CDR2 FYNNEI. The CDR3 DNA reads as TGTGCCAGCAACGCCGGGACAGCAAGCTCCTACGAGCAGTACTTC. This encodes CASNAGTASSYEQYF.

The CDR3 reads CASSFQGVIDTIYF. The CDR3 DNA follows: TGTGCCAGCAGCTTTCAGGGGGTAATTGACACCATATATTTT. The V call is TRBV5-6, the J call TRBJ1-3; 7 bases are a match to TRBD1. Germline trimming cut 2 bases from V and 8 bases from J; bases unmatched to any gene: 7. Per germline, CDR1 SGHDT and CDR2 YYEEEE. The CDR3 is made up of 14 amino acids.

The chain carries TRBV28 and TRBJ2-7, with 12 bases lining up with TRBD2. Germline V CDR1 and CDR2: MDHEN, SYDVKM. The J segment lost 5 bases and the V segment lost 6 bases, leaving 11 bases of the junction unmatched. The CDR3 sequence is 16 residues long. CDR3 region: CASSTRLAGGFNEQYF. The CDR3, as DNA: TGTGCCAGCAGCACCAGGCTAGCGGGAGGGTTTAACGAGCAGTACTTC.

The V call is TRBV3-1 (or the pseudogene TRBV3-2), the J call TRBJ1-5, with D maybe TRBD1 (5 bases). Trimming took off 5 bases at V and 5 bases at J, with 10 bases between the two ends. The CDR3 sequence is 13 residues long. Per the germline V gene, CDR1 is LGHDT and CDR2 is YNNKEL (reference sequence). CDR3 protein: CASSFRQYQPQHF. CDR3 sequence (DNA): TGTGCCAGCAGCTTCCGACAGTATCAGCCCCAGCATTTT.

This chain links TRBV6-5 with TRBJ2-7, with D perhaps matching TRBD2 (5 bases). The germline V gene has CDR1 MNHEY and CDR2 SVGAGI. The ends were cut back, 5 bases at V and 0 bases at J, with 14 bases in the middle. The CDR3 loop spans 15 amino acids. CDR3 coding DNA: TGTGCCAGCAGTCAACGGGGAGAGGGCTCCTACGAGCAGTACTTC. It specifies CASSQRGEGSYEQYF.